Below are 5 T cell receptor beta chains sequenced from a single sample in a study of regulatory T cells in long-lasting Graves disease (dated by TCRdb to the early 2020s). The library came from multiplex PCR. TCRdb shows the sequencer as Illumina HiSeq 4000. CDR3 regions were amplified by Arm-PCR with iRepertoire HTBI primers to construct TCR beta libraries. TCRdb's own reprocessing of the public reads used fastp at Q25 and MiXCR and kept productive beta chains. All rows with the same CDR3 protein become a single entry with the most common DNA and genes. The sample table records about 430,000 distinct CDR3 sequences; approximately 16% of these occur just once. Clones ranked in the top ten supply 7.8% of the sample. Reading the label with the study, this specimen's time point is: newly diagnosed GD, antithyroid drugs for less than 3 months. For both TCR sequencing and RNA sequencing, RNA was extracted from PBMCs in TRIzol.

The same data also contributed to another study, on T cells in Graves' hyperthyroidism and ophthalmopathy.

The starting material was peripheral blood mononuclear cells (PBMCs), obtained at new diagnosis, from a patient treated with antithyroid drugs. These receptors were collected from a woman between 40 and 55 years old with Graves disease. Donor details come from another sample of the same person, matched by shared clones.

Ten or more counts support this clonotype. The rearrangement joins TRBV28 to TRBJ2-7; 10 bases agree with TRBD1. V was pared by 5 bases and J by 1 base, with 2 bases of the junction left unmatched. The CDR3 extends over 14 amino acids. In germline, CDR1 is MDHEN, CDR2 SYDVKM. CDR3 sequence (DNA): TGTGCCAGCAGTGGGACAGGGGAATCCTACGAGCAGTACTTC. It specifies CASSGTGESYEQYF.

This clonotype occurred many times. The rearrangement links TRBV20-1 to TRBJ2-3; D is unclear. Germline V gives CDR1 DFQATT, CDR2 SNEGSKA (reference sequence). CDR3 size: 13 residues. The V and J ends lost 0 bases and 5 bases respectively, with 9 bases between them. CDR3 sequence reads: CSARDLAIDTQYF. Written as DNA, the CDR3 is TGCAGTGCTAGAGATTTAGCTATAGATACGCAGTATTTT.

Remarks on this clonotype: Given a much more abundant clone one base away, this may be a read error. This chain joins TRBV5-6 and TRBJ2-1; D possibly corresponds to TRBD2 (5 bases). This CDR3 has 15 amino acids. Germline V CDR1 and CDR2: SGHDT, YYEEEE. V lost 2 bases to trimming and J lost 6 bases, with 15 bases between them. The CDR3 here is CASSFLSGRCNEQFF. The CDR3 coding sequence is TGTGCCAGCAGCTTTCTGAGCGGCCGCTGCAATGAGCAGTTCTTC. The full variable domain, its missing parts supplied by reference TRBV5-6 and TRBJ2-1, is DAGVTQSPTHLIKTRGQQVTLRCSPKSGHDTVSWYQQALGQGPQFIFQYYEEEERQRGNFPDRFSGHQFPNYSSELNVNALLLGDSALYLCASSFLSGRCNEQFFGPGTRLTVL.

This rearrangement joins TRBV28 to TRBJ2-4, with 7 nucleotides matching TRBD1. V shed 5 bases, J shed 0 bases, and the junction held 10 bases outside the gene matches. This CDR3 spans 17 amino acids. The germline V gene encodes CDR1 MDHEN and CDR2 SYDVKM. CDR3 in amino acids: CASSEGQPDLAKNIQYF. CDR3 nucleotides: TGTGCCAGCAGTGAGGGACAGCCGGACCTAGCCAAAAACATTCAGTACTTC.

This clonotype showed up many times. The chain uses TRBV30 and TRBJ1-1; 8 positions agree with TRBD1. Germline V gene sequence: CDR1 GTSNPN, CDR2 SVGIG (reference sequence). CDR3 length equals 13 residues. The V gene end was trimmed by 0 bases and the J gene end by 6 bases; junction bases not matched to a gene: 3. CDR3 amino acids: CAWSVTGVAEAFF. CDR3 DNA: TGTGCCTGGAGTGTGACAGGGGTGGCTGAAGCTTTCTTT.